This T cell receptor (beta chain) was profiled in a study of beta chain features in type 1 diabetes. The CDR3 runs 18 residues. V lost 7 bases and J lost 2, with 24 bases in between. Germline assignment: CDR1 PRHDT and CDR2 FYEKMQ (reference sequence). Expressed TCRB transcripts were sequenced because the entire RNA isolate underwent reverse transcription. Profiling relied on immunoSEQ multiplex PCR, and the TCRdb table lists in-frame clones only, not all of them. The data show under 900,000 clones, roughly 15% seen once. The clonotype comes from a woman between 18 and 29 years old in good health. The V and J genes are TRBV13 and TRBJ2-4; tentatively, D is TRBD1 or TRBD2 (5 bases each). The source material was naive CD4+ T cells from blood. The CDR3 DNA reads TGTGCCAGCACACACCGGGACCCGACACTCGTGACCAAAAACATTCAGTACTTC. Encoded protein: CASTHRDPTLVTKNIQYF.